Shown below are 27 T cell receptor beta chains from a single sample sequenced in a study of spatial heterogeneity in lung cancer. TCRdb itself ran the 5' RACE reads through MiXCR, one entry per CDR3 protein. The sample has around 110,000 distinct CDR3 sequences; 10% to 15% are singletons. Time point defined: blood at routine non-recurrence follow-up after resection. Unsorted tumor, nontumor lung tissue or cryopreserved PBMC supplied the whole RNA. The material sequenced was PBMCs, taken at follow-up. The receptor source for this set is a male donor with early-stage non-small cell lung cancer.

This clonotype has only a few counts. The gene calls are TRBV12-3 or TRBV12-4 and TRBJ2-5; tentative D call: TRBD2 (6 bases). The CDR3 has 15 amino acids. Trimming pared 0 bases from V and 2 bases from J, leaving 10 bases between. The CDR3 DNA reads TGTGCCAGCAGTTTAGCGATGGGACTTCAAGAGACCCAGTACTTC. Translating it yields CASSLAMGLQETQYF.

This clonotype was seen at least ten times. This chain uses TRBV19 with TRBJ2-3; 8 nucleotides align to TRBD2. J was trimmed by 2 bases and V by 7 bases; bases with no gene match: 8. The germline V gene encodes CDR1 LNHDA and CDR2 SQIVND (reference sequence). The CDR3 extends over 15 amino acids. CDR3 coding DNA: TGTGCCAGTACCTGGGGTAGCGGGGACACAGATACGCAGTATTTT. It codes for CASTWGSGDTDTQYF.

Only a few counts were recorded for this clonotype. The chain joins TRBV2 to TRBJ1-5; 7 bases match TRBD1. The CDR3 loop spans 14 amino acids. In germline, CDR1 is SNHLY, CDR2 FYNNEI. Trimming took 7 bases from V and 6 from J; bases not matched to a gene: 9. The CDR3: CASNYRDSVQPQHF. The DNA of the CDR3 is TGTGCCAGCAACTACCGGGACAGCGTTCAGCCCCAGCATTTT. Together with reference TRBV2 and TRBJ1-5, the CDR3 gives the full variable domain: EPEVTQTPSHQVTQMGQEVILRCVPISNHLYFYWYRQILGQKVEFLVSFYNNEISEKSEIFDDQFSVERPDGSNFTLKIRSTKLEDSAMYFCASNYRDSVQPQHFGDGTRLSIL.

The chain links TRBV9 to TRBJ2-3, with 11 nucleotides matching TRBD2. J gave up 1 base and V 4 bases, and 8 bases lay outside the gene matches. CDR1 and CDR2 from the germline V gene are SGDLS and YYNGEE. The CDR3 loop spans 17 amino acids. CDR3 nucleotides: TGTGCCAGCAGCCTTACGAAGACTAGCGGGGGCACAGATACGCAGTATTTT. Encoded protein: CASSLTKTSGGTDTQYF.

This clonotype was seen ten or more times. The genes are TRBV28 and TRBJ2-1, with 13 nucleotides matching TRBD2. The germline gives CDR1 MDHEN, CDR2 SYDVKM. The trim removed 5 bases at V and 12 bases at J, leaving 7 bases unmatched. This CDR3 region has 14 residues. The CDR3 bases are TGTGCCAGCAGTATGGGACTAGCGGGGAGGGTGCAGTTCTTC. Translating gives CASSMGLAGRVQFF.

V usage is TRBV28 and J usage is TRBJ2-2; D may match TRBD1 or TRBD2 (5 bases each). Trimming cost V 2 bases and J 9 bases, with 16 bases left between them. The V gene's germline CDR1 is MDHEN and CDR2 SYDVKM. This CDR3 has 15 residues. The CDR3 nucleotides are TGTGCCAGCAGTTTACCCGATGGGGCGGGTCGGGAGCTGTTTTTT. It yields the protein CASSLPDGAGRELFF. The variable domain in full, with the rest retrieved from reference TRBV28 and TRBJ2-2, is DVKVTQSSRYLVKRTGEKVFLECVQDMDHENMFWYRQDPGLGLRLIYFSYDVKMKEKGDIPEGYSVSREKKERFSLILESASTNQTSMYLCASSLPDGAGRELFFGEGSRLTVL.

The CDR3 nucleotides are TGTGCCAGCAGCTCTTCTCAGGGTCGAATAAAGGGGACCTACGAGCAGTACTTC. Its translation: CASSSSQGRIKGTYEQYF. The chain combines TRBV7-9 with TRBJ2-7; tentatively, D is TRBD1 (5 bases). The CDR3 has 18 amino acids. V gave up 4 bases and J gave up 2 bases, with 24 bases separating them. The germline gives CDR1 SEHNR, CDR2 FQNEAQ (reference sequence).

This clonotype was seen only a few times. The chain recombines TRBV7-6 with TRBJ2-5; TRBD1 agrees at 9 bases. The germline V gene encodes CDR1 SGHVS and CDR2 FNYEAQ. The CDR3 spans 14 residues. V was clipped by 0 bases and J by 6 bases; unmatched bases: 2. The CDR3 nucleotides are TGTGCCAGCAGCTTAGCGGGACAGGGACAGACCCAGTACTTC. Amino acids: CASSLAGQGQTQYF.

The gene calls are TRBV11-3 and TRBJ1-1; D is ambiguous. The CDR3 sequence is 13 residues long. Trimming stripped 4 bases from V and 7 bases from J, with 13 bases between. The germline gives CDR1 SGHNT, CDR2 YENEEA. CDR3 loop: CASSSRIGLEAFF. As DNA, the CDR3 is TGTGCCAGCAGCTCGCGGATTGGCCTTGAAGCTTTCTTT.

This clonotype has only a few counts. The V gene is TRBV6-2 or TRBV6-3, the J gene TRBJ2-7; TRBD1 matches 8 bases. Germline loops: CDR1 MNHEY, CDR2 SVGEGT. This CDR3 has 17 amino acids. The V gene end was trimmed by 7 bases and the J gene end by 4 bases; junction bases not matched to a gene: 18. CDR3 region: CASTRRWGTGGPYEQYF. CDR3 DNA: TGTGCCAGCACCAGGAGGTGGGGGACAGGAGGACCTTACGAGCAGTACTTC.

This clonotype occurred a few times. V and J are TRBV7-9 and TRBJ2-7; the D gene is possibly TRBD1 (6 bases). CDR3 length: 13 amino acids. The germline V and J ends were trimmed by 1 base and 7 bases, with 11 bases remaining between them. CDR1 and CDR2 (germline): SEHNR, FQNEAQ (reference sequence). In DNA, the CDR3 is TGTGCCAGCAGCTTAGGAGGGGGTTGGGAGCAGTACTTC. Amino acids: CASSLGGGWEQYF.

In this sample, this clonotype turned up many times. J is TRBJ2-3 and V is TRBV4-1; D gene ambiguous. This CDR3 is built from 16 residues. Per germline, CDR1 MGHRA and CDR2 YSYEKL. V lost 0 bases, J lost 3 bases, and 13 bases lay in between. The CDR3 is CASSQDTFRRTDTQYF. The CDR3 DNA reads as TGCGCCAGCAGCCAAGATACGTTCCGCAGGACAGATACGCAGTATTTT.

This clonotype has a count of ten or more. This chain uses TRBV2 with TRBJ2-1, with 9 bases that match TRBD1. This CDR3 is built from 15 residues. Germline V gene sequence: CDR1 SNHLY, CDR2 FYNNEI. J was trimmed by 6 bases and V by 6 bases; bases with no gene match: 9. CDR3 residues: CASRAGTGSGNEQFF. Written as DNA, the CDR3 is TGTGCCAGCAGAGCCGGGACAGGGTCCGGCAATGAGCAGTTCTTC.

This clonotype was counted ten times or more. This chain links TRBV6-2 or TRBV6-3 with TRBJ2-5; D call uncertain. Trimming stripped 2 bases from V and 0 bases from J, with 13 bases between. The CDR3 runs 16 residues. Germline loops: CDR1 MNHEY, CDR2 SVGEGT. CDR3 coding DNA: TGTGCCAGCAGTTACGGCATGAACCAATACCAAGAGACCCAGTACTTC. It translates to CASSYGMNQYQETQYF.

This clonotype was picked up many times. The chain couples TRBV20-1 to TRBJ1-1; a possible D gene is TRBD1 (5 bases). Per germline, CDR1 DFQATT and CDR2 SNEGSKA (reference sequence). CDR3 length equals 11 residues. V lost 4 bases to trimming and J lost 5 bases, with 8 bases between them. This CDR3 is CSAKRGTEAFF. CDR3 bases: TGCAGTGCTAAGAGGGGAACTGAAGCTTTCTTT.

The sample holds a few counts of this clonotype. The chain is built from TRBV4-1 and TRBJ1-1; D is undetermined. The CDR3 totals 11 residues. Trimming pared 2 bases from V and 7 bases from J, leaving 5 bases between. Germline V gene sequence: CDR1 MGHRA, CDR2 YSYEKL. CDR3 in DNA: TGCGCCAGCAGCCAAATGGATGAAGCTTTCTTT. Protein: CASSQMDEAFF.

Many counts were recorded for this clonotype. The CDR3 sequence: CSVGTGGYGYTF. The CDR3 bases are TGCAGCGTCGGTACAGGGGGCTATGGCTACACCTTC. The V and J genes are TRBV29-1 and TRBJ1-2, with 8 bases matching TRBD1. V lost 6 bases, J lost 4 bases, and 4 bases stayed unmatched. Germline loops: CDR1 SQVTM, CDR2 ANQGSEA. The CDR3 covers 12 residues.

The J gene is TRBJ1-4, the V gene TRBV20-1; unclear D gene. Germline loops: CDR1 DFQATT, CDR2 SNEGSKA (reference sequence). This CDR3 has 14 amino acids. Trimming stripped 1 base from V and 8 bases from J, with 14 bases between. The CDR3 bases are TGCAGTGCTAGAGTATTTCACAATGTCGAAAAACTGTTTTTT. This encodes CSARVFHNVEKLFF.

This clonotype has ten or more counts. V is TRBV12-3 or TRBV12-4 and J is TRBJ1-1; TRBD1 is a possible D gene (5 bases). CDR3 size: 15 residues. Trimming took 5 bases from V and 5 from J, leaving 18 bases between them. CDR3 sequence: CASSRMDGKGTEAFF. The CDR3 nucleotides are TGTGCCAGCAGTCGGATGGACGGGAAGGGGACTGAAGCTTTCTTT.

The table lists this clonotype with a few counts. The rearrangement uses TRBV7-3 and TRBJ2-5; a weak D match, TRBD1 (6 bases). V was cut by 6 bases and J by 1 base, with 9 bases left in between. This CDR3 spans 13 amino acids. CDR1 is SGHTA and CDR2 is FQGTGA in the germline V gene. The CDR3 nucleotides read TGTGCCAGCAGTCGGGACACCCAAGAGACCCAGTACTTC. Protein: CASSRDTQETQYF.

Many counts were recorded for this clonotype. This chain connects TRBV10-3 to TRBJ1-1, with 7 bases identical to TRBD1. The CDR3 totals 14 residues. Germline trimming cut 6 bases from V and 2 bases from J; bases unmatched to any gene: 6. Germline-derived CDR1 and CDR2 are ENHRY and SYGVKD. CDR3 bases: TGTGCCATCAGGGTAGGGGGCCGTAACACTGAAGCTTTCTTT. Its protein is CAIRVGGRNTEAFF.

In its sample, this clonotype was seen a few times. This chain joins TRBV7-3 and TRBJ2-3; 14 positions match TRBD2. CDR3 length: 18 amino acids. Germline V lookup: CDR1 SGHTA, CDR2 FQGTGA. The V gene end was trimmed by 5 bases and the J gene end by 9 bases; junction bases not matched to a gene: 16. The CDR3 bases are TGTGCCAGCAGCCTCGCTAGCCAGACTAGCGGGGGGGCCGCGACGCAGTATTTT. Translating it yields CASSLASQTSGGAATQYF.

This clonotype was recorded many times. CDR3 in amino acids: CASSRLGQTGTDTQYF. The CDR3 DNA sequence: TGTGCCAGCTCACGACTGGGACAGACGGGCACAGATACGCAGTATTTT. The chain couples TRBV18 to TRBJ2-3; 7 bases agree with TRBD1. Germline CDR1 reads KGHSH; CDR2 reads LQKENI. This CDR3 comprises 16 residues. J lost 1 base, V lost 4 bases, and 8 bases had no gene match.

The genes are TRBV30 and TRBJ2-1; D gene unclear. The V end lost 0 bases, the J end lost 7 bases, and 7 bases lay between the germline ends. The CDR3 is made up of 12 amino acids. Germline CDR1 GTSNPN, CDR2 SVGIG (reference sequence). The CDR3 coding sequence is TGTGCCTGGAGTGTCCAAAGGAATGAGCAGTTCTTC. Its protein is CAWSVQRNEQFF. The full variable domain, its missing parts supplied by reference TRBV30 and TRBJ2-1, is SQTIHQWPATLVQPVGSPLSLECTVEGTSNPNLYWYRQAAGRGLQLLFYSVGIGQISSEVPQNLSASRPQDRQFILSSKKLLLSDSGFYLCAWSVQRNEQFFGPGTRLTVL.

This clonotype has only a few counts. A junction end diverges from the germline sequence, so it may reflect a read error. The CDR3 loop reads CASSWGLKEPQYF. The DNA for the CDR3 is TGTGCCAGCAGTTGGGGACTAAAAGAGCCCCAGTACTTC. The rearrangement joins TRBV6-5 to TRBJ2-5; 7 bases are a match to TRBD2. The CDR3 has 13 amino acids. Germline V gene sequence: CDR1 MNHEY, CDR2 SVGAGI.

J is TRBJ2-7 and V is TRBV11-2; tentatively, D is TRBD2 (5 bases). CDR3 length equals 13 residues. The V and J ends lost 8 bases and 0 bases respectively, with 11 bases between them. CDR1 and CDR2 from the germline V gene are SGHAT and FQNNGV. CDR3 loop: CASGVGSSYEQYF. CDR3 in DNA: TGTGCCAGCGGGGTGGGGAGCTCCTACGAGCAGTACTTC.

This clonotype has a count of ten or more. CDR3 amino acids: CASGKSRVSNQPQHF. The CDR3 DNA follows: TGTGCCAGTGGAAAATCCAGGGTCAGTAATCAGCCCCAGCATTTT. This chain connects TRBV19 to TRBJ1-5; D might be TRBD1 (5 bases). V was shortened by 8 bases and J by 4 bases, with 18 bases between the two germline ends. Looked up from germline, CDR1 is LNHDA and CDR2 is SQIVND (reference sequence). The CDR3 runs to 15 residues.